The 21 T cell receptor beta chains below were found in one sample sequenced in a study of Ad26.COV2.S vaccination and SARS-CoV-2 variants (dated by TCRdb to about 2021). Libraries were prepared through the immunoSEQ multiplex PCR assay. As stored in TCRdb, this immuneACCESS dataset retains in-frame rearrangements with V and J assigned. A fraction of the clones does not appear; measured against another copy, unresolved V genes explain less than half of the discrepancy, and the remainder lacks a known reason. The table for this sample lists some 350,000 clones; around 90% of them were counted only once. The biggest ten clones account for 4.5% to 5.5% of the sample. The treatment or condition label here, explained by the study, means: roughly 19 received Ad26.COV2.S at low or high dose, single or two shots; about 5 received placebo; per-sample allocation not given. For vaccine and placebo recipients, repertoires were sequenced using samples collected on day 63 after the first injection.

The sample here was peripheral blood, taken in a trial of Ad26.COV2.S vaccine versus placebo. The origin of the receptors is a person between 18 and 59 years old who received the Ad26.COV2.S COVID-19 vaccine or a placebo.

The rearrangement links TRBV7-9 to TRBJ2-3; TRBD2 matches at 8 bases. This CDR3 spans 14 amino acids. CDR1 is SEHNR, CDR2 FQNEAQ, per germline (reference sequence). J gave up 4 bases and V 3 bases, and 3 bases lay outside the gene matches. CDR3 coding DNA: TGTGCCAGCAGCTTCGGGGGGGCCCCAGATACGCAGTATTTT. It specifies CASSFGGAPDTQYF.

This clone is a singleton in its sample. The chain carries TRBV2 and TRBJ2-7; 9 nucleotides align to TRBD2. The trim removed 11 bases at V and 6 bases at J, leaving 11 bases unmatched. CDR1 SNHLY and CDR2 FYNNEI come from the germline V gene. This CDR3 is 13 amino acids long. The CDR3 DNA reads TGTGCCGCCATACCGGGACTAGCTTCCGAGCAGTACTTC. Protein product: CAAIPGLASEQYF.

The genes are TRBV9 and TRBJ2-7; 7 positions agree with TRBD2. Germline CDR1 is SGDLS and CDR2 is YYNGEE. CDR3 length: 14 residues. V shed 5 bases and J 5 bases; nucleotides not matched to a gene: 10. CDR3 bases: TGTGCCAGCAGTGGAACGGGGGGTTCTCACGAGCAGTACTTC. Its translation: CASSGTGGSHEQYF.

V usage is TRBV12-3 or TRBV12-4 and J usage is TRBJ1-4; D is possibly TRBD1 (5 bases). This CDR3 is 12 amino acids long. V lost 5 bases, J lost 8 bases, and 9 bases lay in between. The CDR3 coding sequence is TGTGCCAGCAGTCCCTGGGGGGAAAAACTGTTTTTT. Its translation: CASSPWGEKLFF.

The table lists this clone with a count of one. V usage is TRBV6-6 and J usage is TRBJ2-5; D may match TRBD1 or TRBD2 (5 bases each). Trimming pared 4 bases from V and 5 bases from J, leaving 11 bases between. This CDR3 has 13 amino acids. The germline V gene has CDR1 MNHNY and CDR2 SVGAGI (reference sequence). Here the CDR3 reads CASSWGRPETQYF. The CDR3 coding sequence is TGTGCCAGCAGTTGGGGACGCCCCGAGACCCAGTACTTC.

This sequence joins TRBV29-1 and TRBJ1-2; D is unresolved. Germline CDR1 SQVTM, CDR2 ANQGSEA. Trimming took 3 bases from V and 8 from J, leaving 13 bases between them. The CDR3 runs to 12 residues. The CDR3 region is CSVDQAAEGYTF. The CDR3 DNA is TGCAGCGTTGACCAGGCGGCGGAGGGCTACACCTTC. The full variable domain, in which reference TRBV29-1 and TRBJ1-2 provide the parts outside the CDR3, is SAVISQKPSRDICQRGTSLTIQCQVDSQVTMMFWYRQQPGQSLTLIATANQGSEATYESGFVIDKFPISRPNLTFSTLTVSNMSPEDSSIYLCSVDQAAEGYTFGSGTRLTVV.

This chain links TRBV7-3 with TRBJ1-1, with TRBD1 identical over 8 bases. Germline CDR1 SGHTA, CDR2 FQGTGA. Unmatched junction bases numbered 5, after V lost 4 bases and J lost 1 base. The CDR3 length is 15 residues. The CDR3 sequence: CASSSAGTGNTEAFF. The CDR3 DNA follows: TGTGCCAGCAGCTCGGCCGGGACAGGGAACACTGAAGCTTTCTTT.

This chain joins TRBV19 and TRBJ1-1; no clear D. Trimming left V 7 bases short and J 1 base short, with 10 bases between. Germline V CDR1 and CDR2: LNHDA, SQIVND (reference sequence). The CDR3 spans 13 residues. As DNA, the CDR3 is TGTGCCAGTATCGGTCTACCGAACACTGAAGCTTTCTTT. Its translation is CASIGLPNTEAFF.

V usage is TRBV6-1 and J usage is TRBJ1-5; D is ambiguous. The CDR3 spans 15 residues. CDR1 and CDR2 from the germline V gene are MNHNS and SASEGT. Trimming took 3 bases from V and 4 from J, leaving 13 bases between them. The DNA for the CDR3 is TGTGCCAGCAGTGATGAACACAACGGGAATCAGCCCCAGCATTTT. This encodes CASSDEHNGNQPQHF.

CDR3 in DNA: TGTGCCAGCAGTTTATGGGGTGACTCCACCGGGGAGCTGTTTTTT. It translates to CASSLWGDSTGELFF. This chain joins TRBV27 and TRBJ2-2; D is unclear. Germline lookup yields CDR1 MNHEY and CDR2 SMNVEV (reference sequence). The CDR3 length is 15 residues. Trimming stripped 1 base from V and 4 bases from J, with 10 bases between.

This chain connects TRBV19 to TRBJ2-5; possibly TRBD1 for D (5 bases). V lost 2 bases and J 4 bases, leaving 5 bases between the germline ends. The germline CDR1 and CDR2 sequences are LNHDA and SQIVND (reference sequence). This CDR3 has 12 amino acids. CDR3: CASSIQGETQYF. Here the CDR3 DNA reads TGTGCCAGTAGTATACAGGGAGAGACCCAGTACTTC.

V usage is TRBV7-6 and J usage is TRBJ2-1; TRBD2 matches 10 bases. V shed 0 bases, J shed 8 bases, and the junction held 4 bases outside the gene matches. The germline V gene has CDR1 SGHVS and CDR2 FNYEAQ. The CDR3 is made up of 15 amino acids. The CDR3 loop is CASSLASGGAHEQFF. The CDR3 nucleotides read TGTGCCAGCAGCTTAGCGAGCGGGGGGGCCCATGAGCAGTTCTTC.

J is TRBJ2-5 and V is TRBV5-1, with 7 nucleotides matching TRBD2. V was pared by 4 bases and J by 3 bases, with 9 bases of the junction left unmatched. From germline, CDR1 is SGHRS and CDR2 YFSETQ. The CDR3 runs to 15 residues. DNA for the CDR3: TGCGCCAGCAGCCCGGGGGGACGGCCTGAAGAGACCCAGTACTTC. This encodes CASSPGGRPEETQYF.

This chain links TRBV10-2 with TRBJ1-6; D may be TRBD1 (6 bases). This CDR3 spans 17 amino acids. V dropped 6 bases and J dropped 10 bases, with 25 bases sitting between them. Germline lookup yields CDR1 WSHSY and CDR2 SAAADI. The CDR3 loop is CASSDSVHRVEGSPLHF. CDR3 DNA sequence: TGCGCCAGCAGCGACTCCGTCCACAGGGTGGAGGGATCACCCCTCCACTTT.

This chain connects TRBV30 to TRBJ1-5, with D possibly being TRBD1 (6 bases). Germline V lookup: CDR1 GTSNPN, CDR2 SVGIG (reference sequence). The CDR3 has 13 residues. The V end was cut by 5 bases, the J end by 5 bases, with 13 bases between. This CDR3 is CAWGTLKDQPQHF. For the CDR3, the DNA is TGTGCCTGGGGGACACTCAAGGATCAGCCCCAGCATTTT.

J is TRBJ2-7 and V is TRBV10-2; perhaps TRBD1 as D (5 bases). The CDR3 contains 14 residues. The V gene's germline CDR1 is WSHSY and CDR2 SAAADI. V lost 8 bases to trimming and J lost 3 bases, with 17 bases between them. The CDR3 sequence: CASLTPTAYYEQYF. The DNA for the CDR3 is TGCGCCAGCCTTACCCCGACAGCTTACTACGAGCAGTACTTC.

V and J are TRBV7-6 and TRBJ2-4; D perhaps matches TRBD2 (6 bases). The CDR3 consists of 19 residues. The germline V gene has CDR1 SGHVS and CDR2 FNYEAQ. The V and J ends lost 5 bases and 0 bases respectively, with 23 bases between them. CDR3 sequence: CASSLKSWSSELAKNIQYF. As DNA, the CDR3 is TGTGCCAGCAGCCTAAAGAGCTGGTCTAGCGAATTAGCCAAAAACATTCAGTACTTC.

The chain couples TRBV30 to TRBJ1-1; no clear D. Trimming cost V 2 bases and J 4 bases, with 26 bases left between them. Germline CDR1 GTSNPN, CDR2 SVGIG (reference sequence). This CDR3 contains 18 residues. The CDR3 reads CAWSFSRRGRTVGTEAFF. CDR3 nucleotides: TGTGCCTGGAGTTTCTCTCGCCGGGGTCGTACAGTAGGCACTGAAGCTTTCTTT.

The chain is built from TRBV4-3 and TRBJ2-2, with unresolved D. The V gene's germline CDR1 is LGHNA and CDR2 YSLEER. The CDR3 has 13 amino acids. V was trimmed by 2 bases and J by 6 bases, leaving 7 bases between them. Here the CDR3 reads CASSQLRAGELFF. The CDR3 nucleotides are TGCGCCAGCAGCCAATTGCGCGCCGGGGAGCTGTTTTTT.

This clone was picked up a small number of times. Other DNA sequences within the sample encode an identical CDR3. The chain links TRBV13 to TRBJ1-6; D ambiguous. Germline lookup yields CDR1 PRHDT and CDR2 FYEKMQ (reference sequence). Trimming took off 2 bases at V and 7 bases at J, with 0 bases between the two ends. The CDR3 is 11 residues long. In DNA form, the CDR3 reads TGTGCCAGCAGCTTAAATTCACCCCTCCACTTT. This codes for CASSLNSPLHF.

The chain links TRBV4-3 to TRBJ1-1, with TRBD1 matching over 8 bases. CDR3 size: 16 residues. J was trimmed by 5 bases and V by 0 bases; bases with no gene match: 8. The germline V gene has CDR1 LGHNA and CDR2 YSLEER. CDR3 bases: TGCGCCAGCAGCCAAGAATCGAACAGGGGGGGTACTGAAGCTTTCTTT. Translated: CASSQESNRGGTEAFF.